This TCR beta chain is drawn from a study of T cells in narcolepsy. Using immunoSEQ multiplex PCR, the repertoire was profiled, and TCRdb retains in-frame clones only, with some absent. The data show roughly 20,000 clones, around 81% seen once. Comment on this clone: Its antigen is as yet unknown.

V dropped 4 bases and J dropped 0; count of bases not matched to a gene: 7. Germline CDR1 MRHNA, CDR2 SNTAGT. CDR3 size: 17 residues. Overall study results and limits: Reportedly, autoreactive clonotypes were serially detected in patients' blood but not controls'.

The sequencing sample was made of memory (CD45RA-) CD4+ T cells from blood. This sequence originates from a human donor in good health. The chain combines TRBV6-4 with TRBJ2-2, with 8 bases matching TRBD2. In DNA form, the CDR3 reads TGTGCCAGCAGTGTCCTAGCGGGTTTATCGAACACCGGGGAGCTGTTTTTT. It yields the protein CASSVLAGLSNTGELFF.